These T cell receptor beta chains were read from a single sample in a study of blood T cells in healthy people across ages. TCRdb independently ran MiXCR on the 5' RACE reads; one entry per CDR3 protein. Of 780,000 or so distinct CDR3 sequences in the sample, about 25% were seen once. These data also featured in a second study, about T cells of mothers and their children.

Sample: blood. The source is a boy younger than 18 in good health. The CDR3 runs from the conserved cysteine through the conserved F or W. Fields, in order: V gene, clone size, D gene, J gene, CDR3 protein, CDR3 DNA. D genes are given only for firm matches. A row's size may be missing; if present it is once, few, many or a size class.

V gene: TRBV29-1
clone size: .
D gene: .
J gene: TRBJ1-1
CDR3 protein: CSVRVTVNTEAFF
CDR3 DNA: TGCAGCGTTCGGGTGACAGTGAACACTGAAGCTTTCTTT

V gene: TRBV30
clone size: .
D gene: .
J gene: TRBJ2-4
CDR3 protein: CAWSPGHLAKNIQYF
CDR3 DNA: TGTGCCTGGAGTCCGGGACACTTAGCCAAAAACATTCAGTACTTC

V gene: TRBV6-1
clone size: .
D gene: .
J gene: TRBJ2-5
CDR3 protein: CASSDLAGPGETQYF
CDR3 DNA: TGTGCCAGTAGTGATCTAGCCGGGCCGGGAGAGACCCAGTACTTC

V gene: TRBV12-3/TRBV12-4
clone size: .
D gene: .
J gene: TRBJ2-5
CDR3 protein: CASSFFWGETQYF
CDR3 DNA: TGTGCCAGCAGTTTTTTCTGGGGAGAGACCCAGTACTTC

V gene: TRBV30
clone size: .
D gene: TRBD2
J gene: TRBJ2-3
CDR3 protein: CAWGGARTSGTTDTQYF
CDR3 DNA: TGTGCCTGGGGGGGGGCACGGACTAGCGGGACCACAGATACGCAGTATTTT

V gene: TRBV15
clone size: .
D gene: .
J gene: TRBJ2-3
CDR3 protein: CATSRAGDQADTQYF
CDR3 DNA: TGTGCCACCAGCAGAGCCGGGGATCAGGCAGATACGCAGTATTTT

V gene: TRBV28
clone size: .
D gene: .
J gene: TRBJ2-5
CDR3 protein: CASSSPSGGSRGTQYF
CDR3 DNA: TGTGCCAGCAGTTCCCCCTCCGGCGGGTCCCGTGGGACCCAGTACTTC

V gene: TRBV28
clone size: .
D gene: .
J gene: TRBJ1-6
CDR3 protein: CASSFAGQGYNSPLHF
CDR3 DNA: TGTGCCAGCAGTTTCGCAGGGCAAGGGTATAATTCACCCCTCCACTTT

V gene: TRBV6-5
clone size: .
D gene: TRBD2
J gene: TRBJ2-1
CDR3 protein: CASSQQRGGFDERFF
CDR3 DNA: TGTGCCAGCAGTCAACAGCGGGGGGGCTTCGATGAGCGGTTCTTC

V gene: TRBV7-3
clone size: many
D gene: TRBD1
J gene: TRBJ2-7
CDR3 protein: CASSAGTAYEQYF
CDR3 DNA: TGTGCCAGCAGCGCCGGGACAGCCTACGAGCAGTACTTC

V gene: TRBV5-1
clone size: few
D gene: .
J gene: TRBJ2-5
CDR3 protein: CASSLEIDSFAQYF
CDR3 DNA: TGCGCCAGCAGCTTGGAAATCGACAGTTTTGCCCAGTACTTC

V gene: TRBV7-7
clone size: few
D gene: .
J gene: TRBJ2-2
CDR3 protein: CASSLFQEGTGELFF
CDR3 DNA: TGTGCTAGCAGCTTATTCCAGGAGGGCACCGGGGAGCTGTTTTTT

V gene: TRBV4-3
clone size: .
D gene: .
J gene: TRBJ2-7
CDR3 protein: CASSQDAGMDEQYF
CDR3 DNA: TGCGCCAGCAGCCAAGATGCCGGGATGGACGAGCAGTACTTC

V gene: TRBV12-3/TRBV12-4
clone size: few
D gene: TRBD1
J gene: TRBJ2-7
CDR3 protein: CASSWGTGSGYEQYF
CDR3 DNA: TGTGCCAGCAGTTGGGGGACAGGGAGTGGCTACGAGCAGTACTTC

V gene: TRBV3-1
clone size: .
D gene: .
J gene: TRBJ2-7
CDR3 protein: CASSQFGEGSYEQYF
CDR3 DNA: TGTGCCAGCAGCCAGTTCGGCGAAGGGTCCTACGAGCAGTACTTC

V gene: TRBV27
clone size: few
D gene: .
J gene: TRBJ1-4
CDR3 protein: CASAAALPREKLFF
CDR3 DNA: TGTGCCAGTGCCGCCGCACTACCCCGTGAAAAACTGTTTTTT

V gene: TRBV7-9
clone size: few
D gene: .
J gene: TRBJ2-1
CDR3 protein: CASRPTATGNEQFF
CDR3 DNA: TGTGCCAGCAGACCGACTGCCACAGGGAATGAGCAGTTCTTC

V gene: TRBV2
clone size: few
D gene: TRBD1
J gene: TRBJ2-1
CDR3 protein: CASGDRLRNEQFF
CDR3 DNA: TGTGCCAGCGGGGACAGGCTTCGCAATGAGCAGTTCTTC

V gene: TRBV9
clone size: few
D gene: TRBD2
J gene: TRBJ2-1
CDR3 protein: CASSVEGLAGEKQFF
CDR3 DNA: TGTGCCAGCAGCGTAGAGGGACTAGCGGGAGAGAAGCAGTTCTTC

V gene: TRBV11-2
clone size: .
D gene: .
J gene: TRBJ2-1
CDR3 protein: CASSLISKYNEQFF
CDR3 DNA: TGTGCCAGCAGCTTAATTTCTAAATACAATGAGCAGTTCTTC

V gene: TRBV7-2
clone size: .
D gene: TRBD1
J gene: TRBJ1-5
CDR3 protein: CASSSQTGDHQPQHF
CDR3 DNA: TGTGCCAGCAGCTCACAGACAGGGGACCATCAGCCCCAGCATTTT

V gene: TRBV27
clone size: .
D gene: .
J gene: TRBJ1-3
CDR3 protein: CASRGLGNTIYF
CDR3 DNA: TGTGCCAGCAGGGGATTAGGAAACACCATATATTTT

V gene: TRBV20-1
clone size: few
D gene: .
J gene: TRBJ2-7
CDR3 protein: CSARDQGSYEQYF
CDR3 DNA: TGCAGTGCTAGAGATCAGGGATCCTACGAGCAGTACTTC

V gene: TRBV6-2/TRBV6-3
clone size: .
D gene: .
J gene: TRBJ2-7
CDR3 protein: CASSYSEGPAYEQYF
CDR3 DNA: TGTGCCAGCAGTTACTCGGAGGGCCCTGCCTACGAGCAGTACTTC

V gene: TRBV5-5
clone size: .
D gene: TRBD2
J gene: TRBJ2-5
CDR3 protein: CASSVSSGRAGETQYF
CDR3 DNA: TGTGCCAGCAGCGTGTCTAGCGGGAGGGCGGGAGAGACCCAGTACTTC

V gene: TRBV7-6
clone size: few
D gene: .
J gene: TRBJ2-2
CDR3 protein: CASSPEVDGNTGELFF
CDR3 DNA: TGTGCCAGCAGCCCCGAGGTGGACGGAAACACCGGGGAGCTGTTTTTT

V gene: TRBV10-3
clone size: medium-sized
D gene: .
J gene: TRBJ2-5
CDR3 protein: CAISESTQGQETQYF
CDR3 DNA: TGTGCCATCAGTGAGTCGACGCAGGGCCAAGAGACCCAGTACTTC